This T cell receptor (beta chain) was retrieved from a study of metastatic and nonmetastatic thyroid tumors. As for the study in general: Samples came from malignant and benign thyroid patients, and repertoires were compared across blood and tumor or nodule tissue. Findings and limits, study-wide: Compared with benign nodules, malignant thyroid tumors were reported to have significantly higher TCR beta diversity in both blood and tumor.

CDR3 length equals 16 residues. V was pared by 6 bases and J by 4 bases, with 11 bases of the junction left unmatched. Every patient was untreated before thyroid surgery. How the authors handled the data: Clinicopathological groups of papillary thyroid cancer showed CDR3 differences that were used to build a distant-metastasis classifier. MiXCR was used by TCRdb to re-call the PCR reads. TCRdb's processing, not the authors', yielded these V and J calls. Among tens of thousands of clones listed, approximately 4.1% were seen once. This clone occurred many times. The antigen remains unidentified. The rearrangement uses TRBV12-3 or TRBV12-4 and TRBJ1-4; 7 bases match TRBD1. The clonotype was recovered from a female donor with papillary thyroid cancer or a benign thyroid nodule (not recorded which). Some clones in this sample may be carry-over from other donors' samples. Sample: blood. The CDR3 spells CASRDDRAGLNEKLFF. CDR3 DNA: TGTGCCAGCAGGGACGACAGGGCTGGCCTTAATGAAAAACTGTTTTTT.